This T cell receptor beta chain was retrieved from a study of blood T cells in healthy people across ages. It was with a sample-barcoded 5' primer and a J-beta primer mix that a second PCR of roughly 7 to 12 cycles was run. One entry per CDR3 protein, called by TCRdb with MiXCR from the 5' RACE reads. In the table there are more than 1.4 million distinct CDR3 sequences, approximately 40% of which are singletons. CDR3 size: 15 residues. Germline trimming cut 4 bases from V and 8 bases from J; bases unmatched to any gene: 10. Germline CDR1 is MNHEY and CDR2 is SVGAGI. This clonotype has just a few counts.

The rearrangement links TRBV6-5 to TRBJ2-1; 8 nucleotides line up with TRBD1. The source material was blood. The receptor was isolated from a woman younger than 30 in good health. The CDR3 coding sequence is TGTGCCAGCAGTTCGGGACAGGCGGTCAGGGATGAGCAGTTCTTC. Amino acids: CASSSGQAVRDEQFF.